The clone carrying this T cell receptor beta chain was observed a handful of times. Its antigen is undetermined. Unique molecular identifiers were used to barcode this TCRbeta library. TCRdb called the PCR reads again in MiXCR, with one record for every CDR3 protein. Among about 250,000 distinct CDR3 sequences listed, 20% to 30% were seen once. These data originate in a study of T-cell reconstitution after alpha-beta-depleted transplantation in children. Study-wide points: From newly produced T cells came most of the T-cell counts and diversity one year after transplant. Two months or so post-transplant, alpha-beta T cells reportedly derived from several hundred expanded graft clones.

Losses at the gene ends were 4 bases for V and 5 bases for J; bases not matched to a gene: 14. CDR1 is SGHRS and CDR2 is YFSETQ in the germline V gene. CDR3 length: 17 amino acids. The receptor's source is a female patient between 2 and 15 years old who had a stem cell transplant for congenital amegakaryocytic thrombocytopenia, so the T cells may come from the graft donor. The chain carries TRBV5-1 and TRBJ1-1; TRBD1 agrees at 10 bases. The source material was PBMCs, mostly from graft donor cells, sampled 360 days after TCRalphabeta/CD19-depleted stem cell transplant. For the CDR3, the DNA is TGCGCCAGCAGCCAAACAAGAGGTCGGGACAGGGGAACTGAAGCTTTCTTT. It codes for CASSQTRGRDRGTEAFF.